This T cell receptor (beta chain) comes out of a study of T cell responses to AZD1222 COVID-19 vaccine. The repertoire was sequenced with immunoSEQ multiplex PCR; TCRdb's copy has only in-frame clones and lacks some. The sample consists of 200,000 to 300,000 clones, more than 85% of them appearing once. This clone was seen a handful of times. This CDR3 is 14 amino acids long. The germline V gene has CDR1 SGHNT and CDR2 YYREEE (reference sequence). The V segment lost 4 bases and the J segment 9 bases; nucleotides outside the gene matches: 7. This chain uses TRBV5-4 with TRBJ2-1, with TRBD1 identical over 10 bases. The clonotype originates from an adult in good health. The sample here was peripheral blood, taken on day 0 of AZD1222 vaccination. The CDR3 coding sequence is TGTGCCAGCAGCCCGGGACAGGGGAGGGGTGAGCAGTTCTTC. It is translated as CASSPGQGRGEQFF.